The next 17 T cell receptor beta chains were all read from a single sample in a study of blood T cell repertoires in COVID-19. Sequencing used immunoSEQ multiplex PCR; TCRdb keeps in-frame clones, though not all of them. The profile shows about 230,000 clones, around 83% of them singletons. Sequencing input: peripheral blood. The receptors derive from a man between 35 and 55 years old with acute or convalescent COVID-19.

The chain has TRBV19 and TRBJ1-5; D is uncertain. The CDR3 has 15 amino acids. V was clipped by 3 bases and J by 2 bases, with 11 bases between them. Germline V CDR1 and CDR2: LNHDA, SQIVND (reference sequence). CDR3 coding DNA: TGTGCCAGTAGTATGGGCAGGTGGGGCAATCAGCCCCAGCATTTT. This translates into CASSMGRWGNQPQHF. The complete variable domain, with remaining parts taken from reference TRBV19 and TRBJ1-5, reads DGGITQSPKYLFRKEGQNVTLSCEQNLNHDAMYWYRQDPGQGLRLIYYSQIVNDFQKGDIAEGYSVSREKKESFPLTVTSAQKNPTAFYLCASSMGRWGNQPQHFGDGTRLSIL.

In this sample, this clone turned up a few times. The V and J genes are TRBV7-2 and TRBJ1-2; 7 positions match TRBD1. CDR3 length: 14 amino acids. Trimming removed 5 bases from V and 8 bases from J; junction bases left unmatched: 11. Germline-derived CDR1 and CDR2 are SGHTA and FQGNSA. The DNA of the CDR3 is TGTGCCAGCAGCCTTGAGGGGGCGGGGTACGGCTACACCTTC. Translating gives CASSLEGAGYGYTF. Together with reference TRBV7-2 and TRBJ1-2, the CDR3 gives the full variable domain: GAGVSQSPSNKVTEKGKDVELRCDPISGHTALYWYRQSLGQGLEFLIYFQGNSAPDKSGLPSDRFSAERTGGSVSTLTIQRTQQEDSAVYLCASSLEGAGYGYTFGSGTRLTVV.

This clone was counted a few times. This sequence joins TRBV5-1 and TRBJ2-1, with D tentatively TRBD2 (6 bases). Germline-derived CDR1 and CDR2 are SGHRS and YFSETQ. V lost 0 bases and J 7 bases, leaving 14 bases between the germline ends. The CDR3 consists of 15 residues. CDR3 DNA: TGCGCCAGCAGCTTGGTAGGCGGGGTCGAGAATGAGCAGTTCTTC. It specifies CASSLVGGVENEQFF.

This sequence joins TRBV10-2 and TRBJ1-1, with a weak D call TRBD1 (6 bases). CDR1 is WSHSY and CDR2 is SAAADI in the germline V gene. The CDR3 loop spans 13 amino acids. Trimming pared 6 bases from V and 1 base from J, leaving 9 bases between. The CDR3 region has the DNA TGCGCCAGCAGGGACAGAAAGAACACTGAAGCTTTCTTT. The encoded protein is CASRDRKNTEAFF.

In the case of this clone: Other DNA sequences in the same sample also yield this CDR3. The chain links TRBV30 to TRBJ1-5; a weak D match, TRBD1 (5 bases). Germline V gene sequence: CDR1 GTSNPN, CDR2 SVGIG (reference sequence). The CDR3 has 13 amino acids. Trimming pared 1 base from V and 2 bases from J, leaving 6 bases between. The CDR3 coding sequence is TGTGCCTGGAGTGGGGGCGGCAATCAGCCCCAGCATTTT. Translating gives CAWSGGGNQPQHF.

The chain is built from TRBV2 and TRBJ2-2; perhaps TRBD1 as D (5 bases). Germline loops: CDR1 SNHLY, CDR2 FYNNEI. The germline V and J ends were trimmed by 6 bases and 0 bases, with 14 bases remaining between them. The CDR3 spans 16 residues. The CDR3 protein is CASRLLGPANTGELFF. The CDR3 DNA follows: TGTGCCAGCAGGCTGCTGGGGCCCGCGAACACCGGGGAGCTGTTTTTT.

The gene calls are TRBV13 and TRBJ2-3; a weak D match, TRBD1 (6 bases). V lost 2 bases to trimming and J lost 2 bases, with 11 bases between them. The CDR3 is made up of 15 amino acids. Germline V gene lookup returns CDR1 PRHDT and CDR2 FYEKMQ (reference sequence). The CDR3 reads CASSLIRGYTDTQYF. CDR3 sequence (DNA): TGTGCCAGCAGCTTAATAAGGGGGTACACAGATACGCAGTATTTT. The whole variable domain, remainder taken from reference TRBV13 and TRBJ2-3, is AAGVIQSPRHLIKEKRETATLKCYPIPRHDTVYWYQQGPGQDPQFLISFYEKMQSDKGSIPDRFSAQQFSDYHSELNMSSLELGDSALYFCASSLIRGYTDTQYFGPGTRLTVL.

In regard to this clone: The sample carries other DNA sequences with the same CDR3. The chain carries TRBV7-3 and TRBJ2-1, with 8 bases fitting TRBD2. The length of the CDR3 is 13 residues. V dropped 5 bases and J dropped 7; count of bases not matched to a gene: 4. CDR1 is SGHTA and CDR2 is FQGTGA in the germline V gene. CDR3 DNA sequence: TGTGCCAGCAGCCGGGGGGGCCGGAATGAGCAGTTCTTC. Translated: CASSRGGRNEQFF. Based on the CDR3 plus reference TRBV7-3 and TRBJ2-1, the full variable domain is GAGVSQTPSNKVTEKGKYVELRCDPISGHTALYWYRQSLGQGPEFLIYFQGTGAADDSGLPNDRFFAVRPEGSVSTLKIQRTERGDSAVYLCASSRGGRNEQFFGPGTRLTVL.

This rearrangement joins TRBV10-1 to TRBJ1-5; D unclear. Per germline, CDR1 WNHNN and CDR2 SYGVQD (reference sequence). The CDR3 extends over 11 amino acids. Trimming removed 7 bases from V and 4 bases from J, with 5 bases in between. The CDR3 region has the DNA TGCGCCAGCACCGGGAATCAGCCCCAGCATTTT. Residues: CASTGNQPQHF.

The chain carries TRBV10-3 and TRBJ1-2, with 9 bases identical to TRBD1. The V gene end was trimmed by 8 bases and the J gene end by 9 bases; junction bases not matched to a gene: 1. Germline values: CDR1 ENHRY, CDR2 SYGVKD. The CDR3 consists of 10 residues. The CDR3 nucleotides read TGTGCCATCGACAGGGGGAGCTACACCTTC. It encodes CAIDRGSYTF.

This clone was seen repeatedly, ten times or more. This chain joins TRBV19 and TRBJ1-1; 7 nucleotides align to TRBD1. Germline V CDR1 and CDR2: LNHDA, SQIVND (reference sequence). The CDR3 runs to 14 residues. J was trimmed by 7 bases and V by 6 bases; bases with no gene match: 11. In DNA form, the CDR3 reads TGTGCCAGTAGACGTACCGGGACAGTAGGTGAAGCTTTCTTT. Protein: CASRRTGTVGEAFF.

The chain uses TRBV6-5 and TRBJ2-7; no definite D call. Trimming removed 7 bases at V and 3 bases at J, with 16 bases between. Germline-derived CDR1 and CDR2 are MNHEY and SVGAGI. This CDR3 spans 14 amino acids. The CDR3 protein is CASTNGNNYYEQYF. CDR3 bases: TGTGCCAGCACAAATGGAAACAACTACTACGAGCAGTACTTC.

This clone was recorded once. The CDR3 reads CASSGDRASDTQYF. CDR3 coding DNA: TGCGCCAGCAGCGGGGACAGGGCGTCTGATACGCAGTATTTT. The V call is TRBV5-1, the J call TRBJ2-3; TRBD1 matches at 9 bases. CDR1 is SGHRS and CDR2 is YFSETQ in the germline V gene. CDR3 length: 14 residues. The V gene end was trimmed by 4 bases and the J gene end by 6 bases; junction bases not matched to a gene: 6.

In nucleotides, the CDR3 is TGTGCCAGCAGCCGCGGACAGGGGACATACACTGAAGCTTTCTTT. Its protein is CASSRGQGTYTEAFF. J is TRBJ1-1 and V is TRBV6-5, with 9 bases lining up with TRBD1. This CDR3 has 15 amino acids. The germline V gene encodes CDR1 MNHEY and CDR2 SVGAGI. After removal of 6 bases from V and 3 bases from J, the junction contained 8 bases not matched to a gene.

This sequence joins TRBV7-9 and TRBJ2-1; a possible D gene is TRBD2 (6 bases). The V and J ends lost 11 bases and 5 bases respectively, with 10 bases between them. CDR3 length: 11 residues. Germline CDR1 is SEHNR and CDR2 is FQNEAQ (reference sequence). The CDR3 here is CAGGVNNEQFF. The CDR3 DNA follows: TGTGCCGGCGGGGTAAACAATGAGCAGTTCTTC.

The V call is TRBV2, the J call TRBJ2-1; the match to TRBD2 covers 7 bases. In germline, CDR1 is SNHLY, CDR2 FYNNEI. The trim removed 3 bases at V and 15 bases at J, leaving 11 bases unmatched. The CDR3 runs 13 residues. The CDR3 reads CASSDQSSAGVFF. The CDR3 DNA reads TGTGCCAGCAGTGACCAGTCCTCCGCGGGGGTGTTCTTC. The variable domain in full, completed from reference TRBV2 and TRBJ2-1, reads EPEVTQTPSHQVTQMGQEVILRCVPISNHLYFYWYRQILGQKVEFLVSFYNNEISEKSEIFDDQFSVERPDGSNFTLKIRSTKLEDSAMYFCASSDQSSAGVFFGPGTRLTVL.

This clone occurred once. The genes are TRBV5-6 and TRBJ2-6; D is ambiguous. V was shortened by 0 bases and J by 2 bases, with 9 bases between the two germline ends. Per germline, CDR1 SGHDT and CDR2 YYEEEE. The CDR3 sequence is 16 residues long. The CDR3 spells CASSLVSQTGANVLTF. The CDR3 region has the DNA TGTGCCAGCAGCTTGGTCAGTCAGACTGGGGCCAACGTCCTGACTTTC. Based on the CDR3 plus reference TRBV5-6 and TRBJ2-6, the full variable domain is DAGVTQSPTHLIKTRGQQVTLRCSPKSGHDTVSWYQQALGQGPQFIFQYYEEEERQRGNFPDRFSGHQFPNYSSELNVNALLLGDSALYLCASSLVSQTGANVLTFGAGSRLTVL.